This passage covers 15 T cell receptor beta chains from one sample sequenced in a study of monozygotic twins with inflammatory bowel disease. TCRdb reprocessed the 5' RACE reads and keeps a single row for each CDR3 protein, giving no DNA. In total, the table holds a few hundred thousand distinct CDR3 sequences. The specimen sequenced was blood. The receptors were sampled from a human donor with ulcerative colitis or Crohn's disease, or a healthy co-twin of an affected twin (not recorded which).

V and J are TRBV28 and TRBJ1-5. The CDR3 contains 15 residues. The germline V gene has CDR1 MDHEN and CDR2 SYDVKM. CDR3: CASSLRRVSNQPQHF.

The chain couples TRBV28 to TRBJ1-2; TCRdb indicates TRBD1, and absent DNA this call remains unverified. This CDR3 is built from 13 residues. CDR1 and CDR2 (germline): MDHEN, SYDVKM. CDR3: CASKGQNNYGYTF.

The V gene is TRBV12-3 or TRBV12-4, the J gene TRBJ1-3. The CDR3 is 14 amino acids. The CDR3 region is CASSEPSTGNTIYF.

The CDR3: CSVYLAGKSYNEQFF. The chain is built from TRBV29-1 and TRBJ2-1; lacking DNA, the TRBD1 call made by TCRdb goes unchecked. Germline CDR1 is SQVTM and CDR2 is ANQGSEA. The CDR3 is 15 residues long.

CDR3 region: CASSLIQGVMKNIQYF. The chain joins TRBV12-3 or TRBV12-4 to TRBJ2-4; no DNA is available, so the TRBD1 call from TCRdb remains unchecked. This CDR3 is 16 amino acids long.

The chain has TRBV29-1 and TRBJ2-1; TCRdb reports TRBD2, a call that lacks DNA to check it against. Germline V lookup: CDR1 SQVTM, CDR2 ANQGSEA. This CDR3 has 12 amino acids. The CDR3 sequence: CSGREHNNEQFF.

CDR3 protein: CASCRGGYEQYF. V is TRBV12-3 or TRBV12-4 and J is TRBJ2-7; with no DNA, the TCRdb D assignment of TRBD2 cannot be verified. The CDR3 spans 12 residues.

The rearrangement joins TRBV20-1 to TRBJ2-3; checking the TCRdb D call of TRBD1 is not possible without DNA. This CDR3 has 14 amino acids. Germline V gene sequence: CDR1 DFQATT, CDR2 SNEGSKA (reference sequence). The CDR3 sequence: CSARDGGSTDTQYF.

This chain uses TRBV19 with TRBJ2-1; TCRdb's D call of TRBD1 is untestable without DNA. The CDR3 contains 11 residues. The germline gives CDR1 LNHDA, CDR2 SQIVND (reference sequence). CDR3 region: CASSRQLKQFF.

CDR3 loop: CASSPTLRGNEQFF. The J gene is TRBJ2-1, the V gene TRBV7-2. Germline V gene lookup returns CDR1 SGHTA and CDR2 FQGNSA. The CDR3 covers 14 residues.

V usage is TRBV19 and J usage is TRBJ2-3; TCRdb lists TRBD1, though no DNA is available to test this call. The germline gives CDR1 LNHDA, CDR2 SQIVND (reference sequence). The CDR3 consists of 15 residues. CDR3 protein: CASSPGQGITDTQYF.

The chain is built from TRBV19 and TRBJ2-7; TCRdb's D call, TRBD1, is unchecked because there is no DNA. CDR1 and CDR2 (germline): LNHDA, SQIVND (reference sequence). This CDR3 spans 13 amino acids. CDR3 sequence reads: CASAQTGATEQYF.

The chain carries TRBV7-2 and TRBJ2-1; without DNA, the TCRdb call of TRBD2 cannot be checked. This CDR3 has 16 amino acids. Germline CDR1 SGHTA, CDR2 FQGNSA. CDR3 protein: CASRESGSGSYNEQFF.

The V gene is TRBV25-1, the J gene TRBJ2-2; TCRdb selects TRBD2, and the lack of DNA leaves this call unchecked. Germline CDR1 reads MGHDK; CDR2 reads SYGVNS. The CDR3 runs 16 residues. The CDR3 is CASSTGTSGPTGELFF. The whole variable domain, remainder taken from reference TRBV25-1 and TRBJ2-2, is EADIYQTPRYLVIGTGKKITLECSQTMGHDKMYWYQQDPGMELHLIHYSYGVNSTEKGDLSSESTVSRIRTEHFPLTLESARPSHTSQYLCASSTGTSGPTGELFFGEGSRLTVL.

This CDR3 is CASSLAPSGTYEQYF. The V gene is TRBV5-1, the J gene TRBJ2-7; TCRdb's D call, TRBD2, is unchecked because there is no DNA. Germline assignment: CDR1 SGHRS and CDR2 YFSETQ. The CDR3 sequence is 15 residues long.